The next 28 T cell receptor beta chains were all read from a single sample in a study of T-cell memory formation after mild COVID-19. Via MiXCR, TCRdb re-called the 5' RACE reads, giving one row per CDR3 protein. The profile shows roughly 250,000 distinct CDR3 sequences, over 15% of them singletons. The sample taken for sequencing was PBMCs or a T cell subset sorted from them (not recorded which). The source is a man between 18 and 29 years old who had mild COVID-19 (a few samples of this study predate the infection). Cell type and time point are not known.

This clonotype came up a few times. The chain couples TRBV5-1 to TRBJ2-1; TRBD2 matches at 8 bases. The CDR3 consists of 14 residues. After removal of 5 bases from V and 4 bases from J, the junction contained 5 bases not matched to a gene. CDR1 and CDR2 (germline): SGHRS, YFSETQ. The chain's CDR3 is CASSSGETYNEQFF. CDR3 DNA sequence: TGCGCCAGCAGTAGCGGGGAAACTTACAATGAGCAGTTCTTC.

CDR3: CASSFLSTYEQYF. The CDR3 nucleotides read TGTGCCAGCAGTTTCCTGTCGACCTACGAGCAGTACTTC. The rearrangement uses TRBV7-9 and TRBJ2-7; no clear D gene. The length of the CDR3 is 13 residues. Trimming left V 6 bases short and J 2 bases short, with 11 bases between. Germline CDR1 and CDR2: SEHNR and FQNEAQ (reference sequence).

CDR3 region: CASSRTGMSSYEQYV. For the CDR3, the DNA is TGCGCCAGCAGCCGCACGGGGATGTCGTCCTACGAGCAGTACGTC. V is TRBV5-1 and J is TRBJ2-7, with D possibly TRBD2 on 5 matching bases. Trimming removed 4 bases at V and 1 base at J, with 15 bases between. Germline V gene data show CDR1 as SGHRS and CDR2 as YFSETQ. This CDR3 contains 15 residues.

This clonotype was recorded a few times. The J gene is TRBJ2-3, the V gene TRBV20-1; 7 positions match TRBD2. The trim removed 3 bases at V and 11 bases at J, leaving 20 bases unmatched. Germline loops: CDR1 DFQATT, CDR2 SNEGSKA (reference sequence). CDR3 length: 16 residues. Written as DNA, the CDR3 is TGCAGTGCTAGTCCTATTGTTACTAGCGCGTACCAGGGGCAGTATTTT. Protein product: CSASPIVTSAYQGQYF.

The chain couples TRBV7-2 to TRBJ2-1, with 11 bases aligning to TRBD2. Looked up from germline, CDR1 is SGHTA and CDR2 is FQGNSA. The CDR3 is 16 amino acids. V lost 4 bases, J lost 7 bases, and 9 bases stayed unmatched. CDR3 coding DNA: TGTGCCAGCAGCTCGCAACTAGCGGGGGCTGGAAATGAGCAGTTCTTC. Residues: CASSSQLAGAGNEQFF. Filled out from reference TRBV7-2 and TRBJ2-1, the complete variable domain reads GAGVSQSPSNKVTEKGKDVELRCDPISGHTALYWYRQSLGQGLEFLIYFQGNSAPDKSGLPSDRFSAERTGGSVSTLTIQRTQQEDSAVYLCASSSQLAGAGNEQFFGPGTRLTVL.

The chain is built from TRBV6-5 and TRBJ1-5; unclear D gene. This CDR3 comprises 13 residues. The V gene's germline CDR1 is MNHEY and CDR2 SVGAGI. Deletions cut 2 bases from V and 6 bases from J, with 8 bases between. The CDR3 reads CASSYAVGQPQHF. CDR3 coding DNA: TGTGCCAGCAGTTACGCCGTGGGTCAGCCCCAGCATTTT.

Only a few counts were recorded for this clonotype. V gene TRBV27 combines with J gene TRBJ1-1, with a tentative D call TRBD1 (5 bases). V gave up 0 bases and J gave up 3 bases, with 14 bases separating them. The V gene's germline CDR1 is MNHEY and CDR2 SMNVEV (reference sequence). The CDR3 totals 16 residues. The CDR3 is CASSLSEGMLHTEAFF. As DNA, the CDR3 is TGTGCCAGCAGTTTATCGGAGGGGATGTTGCACACTGAAGCTTTCTTT.

This clonotype occurred a few times. The J gene is TRBJ1-1, the V gene TRBV12-3 or TRBV12-4; a possible D gene is TRBD1 (5 bases). V lost 6 bases to trimming and J lost 1 base, with 21 bases between them. The CDR3 covers 17 residues. The CDR3 region has the DNA TGTGCCAGCAGCTACGGGAGGGGCCCCTCATCGAACACTGAAGCTTTCTTT. Its protein product is CASSYGRGPSSNTEAFF.

This clonotype showed up just a few times. The chain recombines TRBV19 with TRBJ1-6, with TRBD1 matching 7 bases. V was clipped by 3 bases and J by 8 bases; unmatched bases: 10. The CDR3 spans 16 residues. The germline V gene has CDR1 LNHDA and CDR2 SQIVND (reference sequence). The CDR3 DNA reads TGTGCCAGTAGTATTATCAGGGGGGCCATCCATTCACCCCTCCACTTT. This sequence encodes CASSIIRGAIHSPLHF.

V gene TRBV20-1 combines with J gene TRBJ2-3, with 7 bases identical to TRBD2. The CDR3 is 14 residues long. Germline loops: CDR1 DFQATT, CDR2 SNEGSKA (reference sequence). Unmatched junction bases numbered 1, after V lost 0 bases and J lost 1 base. Written as DNA, the CDR3 is TGCAGTGCTAGAGAGGCGGGGGGCACAGATACGCAGTATTTT. It codes for CSAREAGGTDTQYF.

The rearrangement joins TRBV7-3 to TRBJ2-3; 8 bases align to TRBD1. Germline CDR1 and CDR2: SGHTA and FQGTGA. Trimming at V came to 5 bases and at J to 4 bases, leaving 11 bases not matched to a gene. The CDR3 is 16 residues long. Here the CDR3 DNA reads TGTGCCAGCAGCCTTAACGGACAGGGCGCGGCAGATACGCAGTATTTT. Amino acids: CASSLNGQGAADTQYF.

The chain couples TRBV4-3 to TRBJ2-2; possible D gene TRBD1, 5 bases. Per germline, CDR1 LGHNA and CDR2 YSLEER. The CDR3 is 15 residues long. V lost 0 bases and J 1 base, leaving 6 bases between the germline ends. The CDR3 nucleotides read TGCGCCAGCAGCCAAGATACAGGGAACACCGGGGAGCTGTTTTTT. It is translated as CASSQDTGNTGELFF.

There are a few counts of this clonotype. CDR3 in amino acids: CSARNPRNTGELFF. CDR3 coding DNA: TGCAGTGCTAGAAACCCGAGGAACACCGGGGAGCTGTTTTTT. The chain carries TRBV20-1 and TRBJ2-2; D gene ambiguous. The V and J ends lost 2 bases and 1 base respectively, with 8 bases between them. This CDR3 comprises 14 residues. Per germline, CDR1 DFQATT and CDR2 SNEGSKA (reference sequence).

There are many counts of this clonotype. The chain joins TRBV10-2 to TRBJ2-3; D gene ambiguous. V was cut by 8 bases and J by 3 bases, with 15 bases left in between. This CDR3 has 14 residues. Germline V gene data show CDR1 as WSHSY and CDR2 as SAAADI. In nucleotides, the CDR3 is TGCGCCAGCGGCTCCTCCTATAGAACAGATACGCAGTATTTT. Its translation: CASGSSYRTDTQYF.

This clonotype was seen a handful of times. V is TRBV28 and J is TRBJ1-5; D perhaps matches TRBD1 (6 bases). The CDR3 has 13 amino acids. Trimming took off 5 bases at V and 6 bases at J, with 11 bases between the two ends. Germline V gene data show CDR1 as MDHEN and CDR2 as SYDVKM. CDR3 DNA: TGTGCCAGCAGTGCAGGGGCCCCTCAGCCCCAGCATTTT. It encodes CASSAGAPQPQHF.

This clonotype was picked up one time. This chain connects TRBV27 to TRBJ1-4; D gene uncertain. The CDR3 spans 15 residues. From germline, CDR1 is MNHEY and CDR2 SMNVEV (reference sequence). V lost 6 bases and J lost 10, with 21 bases in between. The CDR3: CASRMGLAAPGKLFF. Here the CDR3 DNA reads TGTGCCAGCAGGATGGGTCTGGCAGCGCCTGGAAAACTGTTTTTT.

The chain recombines TRBV6-2 or TRBV6-3 with TRBJ2-5, with a weak D call TRBD1 (5 bases). Germline-derived CDR1 and CDR2 are MNHEY and SVGEGT. CDR3 length: 12 residues. The ends were cut back, 4 bases at V and 6 bases at J, with 9 bases in the middle. This chain's CDR3 is CASSFRAQTQYF. CDR3 DNA sequence: TGTGCCAGCAGTTTCAGGGCGCAGACCCAGTACTTC.

This clonotype was seen a single time. The V gene is TRBV2, the J gene TRBJ2-3, with a possible D match to TRBD2 (5 bases). Trimming took 1 base from V and 1 from J, leaving 12 bases between them. CDR1 and CDR2 (germline): SNHLY, FYNNEI. CDR3 size: 16 residues. CDR3 sequence reads: CASSEEVNGGTDTQYF. The DNA of the CDR3 is TGTGCCAGCAGTGAAGAGGTGAACGGGGGCACAGATACGCAGTATTTT.

This chain uses TRBV11-2 with TRBJ1-1; D is unresolved. This CDR3 is 11 amino acids long. Per germline, CDR1 SGHAT and CDR2 FQNNGV. V dropped 7 bases and J dropped 7 bases, with 10 bases sitting between them. Written as DNA, the CDR3 is TGTGCCAGCACCCTTATGGTTGAAGCTTTCTTT. The encoded protein is CASTLMVEAFF.

There are a few counts of this clonotype. The chain links TRBV12-5 to TRBJ2-7; 9 nucleotides match TRBD2. This CDR3 is built from 17 residues. V dropped 6 bases and J dropped 0; count of bases not matched to a gene: 12. CDR1 and CDR2 (germline): LGHNT, FRNRAP. The CDR3 coding sequence is TGTGCTAGTGGCTTCCAATCGGGACTAGCCGTCTCCTACGAGCAGTACTTC. As protein: CASGFQSGLAVSYEQYF.

This clonotype was seen more than once but under ten times. Here the CDR3 reads CASRVSVGAGNEQFF. CDR3 in DNA: TGTGCCAGCAGGGTCTCTGTTGGGGCGGGGAATGAGCAGTTCTTC. The V and J genes are TRBV28 and TRBJ2-1; a weak D match, TRBD2 (6 bases). Germline-derived CDR1 and CDR2 are MDHEN and SYDVKM. There are 15 residues in the CDR3. V lost 6 bases to trimming and J lost 7 bases, with 19 bases between them.

This clonotype was seen only a few times. The V and J genes are TRBV4-1 and TRBJ2-3; 11 positions agree with TRBD2. The CDR3 loop spans 18 amino acids. Germline V gene sequence: CDR1 MGHRA, CDR2 YSYEKL. Trimming removed 4 bases from V and 4 bases from J; junction bases left unmatched: 13. The CDR3 spells CASSPRTLAGALSDTQYF. CDR3 in DNA: TGCGCCAGCAGCCCCCGAACACTAGCGGGGGCCCTATCAGATACGCAGTATTTT.

This chain joins TRBV12-3 or TRBV12-4 and TRBJ1-3; D ambiguous. Deletions cut 3 bases from V and 0 bases from J, with 12 bases between. This CDR3 is built from 16 residues. The CDR3 spells CASSLPGSISGNTIYF. Written as DNA, the CDR3 is TGTGCCAGCAGTTTGCCTGGCTCTATCTCTGGAAACACCATATATTTT.

The V call is TRBV20-1, the J call TRBJ2-7; the D is unclear. The CDR3 runs 13 residues. The germline V and J ends were trimmed by 3 bases and 7 bases, with 16 bases remaining between them. From germline, CDR1 is DFQATT and CDR2 SNEGSKA (reference sequence). The CDR3 nucleotides are TGCAGTGCTAGGGGCCCTACACCTTTAGAGCAGTACGTC. Its translation: CSARGPTPLEQYV.

In this sample, this clonotype turned up a few times. The V gene is TRBV20-1, the J gene TRBJ2-7, with D unclear. The CDR3 runs to 13 residues. The germline CDR1 and CDR2 sequences are DFQATT and SNEGSKA (reference sequence). Trimming shortened V by 8 bases and J by 3 bases, and 17 bases separated the two germline ends. The CDR3 here is CSFLVRTDYEQYF. The DNA of the CDR3 is TGCAGTTTTCTGGTCAGAACCGACTACGAGCAGTACTTC.

The chain carries TRBV7-2 and TRBJ2-5, with 7 bases that match TRBD2. The V and J ends lost 5 bases and 1 base, in that order; junction bases with no gene match: 7. Germline values: CDR1 SGHTA, CDR2 FQGNSA. This CDR3 spans 15 amino acids. The CDR3 DNA reads as TGTGCCAGCAGCGTAGGACTAGGGGCCCAAGAGACCCAGTACTTC. It is translated as CASSVGLGAQETQYF.

This clonotype showed up just a few times. The CDR3 DNA sequence: TGTGCCAGCAGTTTTGGGGGGACAGGGCTGGGCAATGAGCAGTTCTTC. Protein product: CASSFGGTGLGNEQFF. The V and J genes are TRBV28 and TRBJ2-1; 9 bases agree with TRBD1. The CDR3 has 16 amino acids. J lost 6 bases, V lost 3 bases, and 9 bases had no gene match. The germline gives CDR1 MDHEN, CDR2 SYDVKM.

This clonotype was counted between two and nine times. The chain employs TRBV4-3 and TRBJ1-4; D is possibly TRBD1 (5 bases). Trimming removed 0 bases at V and 8 bases at J, with 16 bases between. CDR1 LGHNA and CDR2 YSLEER come from the germline V gene. The CDR3 covers 16 residues. The CDR3 here is CASSQDLAQGGEKLFF. As DNA, the CDR3 is TGCGCCAGCAGCCAAGATCTGGCCCAGGGCGGGGAAAAACTGTTTTTT.